This paragraph covers one TCR beta chain sequence. Its antigen remains unknown. CDR3 length: 13 residues. Trimming removed 5 bases at V and 1 base at J, with 8 bases between. Germline lookup yields CDR1 MNHEY and CDR2 SVGAGI. This sample stems from a study of cytomegalovirus exposure and HLA in healthy donors. Overall study results and limits: Across all donors, roughly uniform sequencing depth was an assumption of the presence/absence analyses. Further analysis was carried out later, and it showed several of the most significant clusters appearing linked to common viral pathogens.

Vbeta (60) and Jbeta (13) primers were used in the PCR. The table came from immunoSEQ multiplex PCR; TCRdb's copy has only in-frame clones and leaves some out. Of about 82,000 clones listed, under 80% are singletons. Sequencing was performed on PBMCs. The TCR was taken from a human donor in good health. The chain has TRBV6-5 and TRBJ1-1; D is perhaps TRBD1 (5 bases). The CDR3 DNA reads TGTGCCAGCAGTGAGGACAAGAACACTGAAGCTTTCTTT. Its translation: CASSEDKNTEAFF.